This T cell receptor beta chain was identified in a study of OX40 agonist ivuxolimab in advanced cancers. Regarding the study in general: Ivuxolimab was an agonistic, fully human IgG2 monoclonal antibody directed against OX40 (CD134), a costimulatory receptor. Of the approximately 54 dose-escalation patients, hepatocellular carcinoma was present in roughly 19, melanoma in approximately 15, renal cell carcinoma in 9 and head and neck cancer in 9. Partial responses occurred in three dose-escalation patients: two with cutaneous melanoma and one with hepatocellular carcinoma. Patients were allowed to have had prior anti-PD-1, anti-PD-L1 or anti-CTLA-4 therapy, and approximately 40% of the dose-escalation patients had been treated with checkpoint inhibitors. Intravenous ivuxolimab was administered to patients every 2 weeks at six dose levels: 0.01, 0.1, 0.3, 1.5, 3 and 10 mg/kg. A male proportion of nearly 85% and a mean age of 60 years, ranging from 23 to 79, were recorded for the dose-escalation cohort. Peripheral TCRbeta sequencing was intended to test whether TCR sequence diversity was altered and clonal T-cell expansion was caused by ivuxolimab. The paper reports the monotherapy dose-escalation portion (N ≈ 50 patients) of the phase I ivuxolimab trial.

What the research found in general, with its limitations: Low levels of normalized T-cell clonal expansion were also shown by some nonresponding patients. The antigen specificity of the peripheral T cells that underwent clonal expansion was not determined. At doses of 0.1 to 3.0 mg/kg, clonal expansion of both CD4+ and CD8+ T cells in blood was seen between baseline and week 6. On average, CD8+ T cells showed more expanded clones than CD4+ T cells after ivuxolimab. In partial responders in the 0.1-3.0 mg/kg groups, normalized peripheral clonal expansion was found to be among the lowest, especially among CD8+ T cells.

Patients with a history of autoimmune disease or receiving systemic immunosuppression were excluded from the trial. Peripheral blood for TCR sequencing was collected from all dose cohorts at baseline, on cycle 4 day 1, and on cycle 7 day 1. The samples were taken from a phase I, first-in-human, multicenter, open-label dose-escalation trial of ivuxolimab. Adults with locally advanced or metastatic head and neck squamous cell, hepatocellular, melanoma or renal cell carcinoma were enrolled in the trial. Before TCR sequencing, CD4+ T cells and CD8+ T cells were sorted from peripheral blood as separate populations. CDR1 SEHNR and CDR2 FQNEAQ are derived from the germline V gene (reference sequence). The CDR3, cysteine through phenylalanine, is 15 amino acids long. Left in the record is the CDR3 DNA by itself, 45 bases read in frame from the first base. V loses 4 bases of germline sequence and J loses 4 bases, and the interval between the two ends is 13 bases.

For sequencing of the TCRbeta CDR3 region, genomic DNA was extracted from the sorted cells. The immunoSEQ Assay was used for sequencing of TCRbeta CDR3 regions. As stored in TCRdb, this immuneACCESS dataset retains in-frame rearrangements with V and J assigned. A fraction of the clones does not appear; measured against another copy, unresolved V genes explain less than half of the discrepancy, and the remainder lacks a known reason. The sample data list 53,000 or so clones, and 75% to 90% of these were observed just once. Roughly an eighth of the sample goes to the ten largest clones. On this clone itself: Its antigen remains undetermined. There are no base qualities to consult, and no much larger clone falls within one base.

This receptor was taken from an adult with an advanced solid tumor such as melanoma, head and neck, liver or kidney cancer. The chain is assembled from TRBV7-9 and TRBJ1-4, with TRBD1 as a weak D call on 6 bases. Sequences were derived from CD4+ or CD8+ T cells sorted from blood, sampled in a trial of the OX40 agonist ivuxolimab. The bases read TGTGCCAGCAGCTCGGGACACCTGAATAATGAAAAACTGTTTTTT. Translation gives CASSSGHLNNEKLFF.